This is a list of T cell receptor beta chains from one sample in a study of shared clonotypes between healthy human individuals. Profiling relied on immunoSEQ multiplex PCR, and the TCRdb table lists in-frame clones only, not all of them. The table shows 650,000 to 700,000 clones, with about nine tenths occurring only once. Sequencing was done on a sample of memory CD8+ T cells from PBMCs. The receptor set was obtained from a man younger than 35 in good health. Some clones in this sample may be carry-over from other donors' samples. CDR3s include the opening cysteine and the closing phenylalanine or tryptophan. The D gene is left open where the match is weak. Clone size is given for some rows only: seen once, a few or many times, or a class if the clone is expanded.

d_call clone_size j_call v_call cdr3_aa cdr3_nt
- few TRBJ1-5 TRBV2 CASNDGGKQPQHF TGTGCCAGCAATGACGGAGGGAAGCAGCCCCAGCATTTT
- - TRBJ2-7 TRBV27 CASSLSTPGRGAYEQYF TGTGCCAGCAGTTTATCCACGCCGGGGCGGGGTGCCTACGAGCAGTACTTC
TRBD1 - TRBJ2-7 TRBV14 CASSLGQGGYEQYF TGTGCCAGCAGCTTAGGACAGGGTGGATACGAGCAGTACTTC
- - TRBJ1-2 TRBV6-1 CASLTVLRGGYGYTF TGTGCCAGCCTGACGGTGTTGCGGGGCGGCTATGGCTACACCTTC
- - TRBJ2-7 TRBV23-1 CASSQRQETYEQYF TGCGCCAGCAGTCAGCGTCAGGAGACTTACGAGCAGTACTTC
- - TRBJ2-2 TRBV11-2 CASTQAYTGELFF TGTGCCAGCACACAGGCCTACACCGGGGAGCTGTTTTTT
TRBD1 few TRBJ1-1 TRBV9 CASSSGQGVMNTEAFF TGTGCCAGCAGCTCGGGACAGGGAGTCATGAACACTGAAGCTTTCTTT
- - TRBJ1-3 TRBV19 CASVPMVGGNTIYF TGTGCCAGCGTACCGATGGTTGGAGGAAACACCATATATTTT
- - TRBJ2-1 TRBV4-2 CASSPPFSYNEQFF TGTGCCAGCAGCCCACCTTTCTCCTACAATGAGCAGTTCTTC
TRBD1 - TRBJ1-5 TRBV10-1 CASSAATGEKTGEQPQHF TGCGCCAGCAGCGCGGCGACAGGGGAAAAGACAGGAGAACAGCCCCAGCATTTT
- - TRBJ2-7 TRBV4-3 CASSHRYDSGYEQYF TGCGCCAGCAGCCACCGATACGACAGCGGCTACGAGCAGTACTTC
- few TRBJ1-2 TRBV28 CASSTPPNYGYTF TGTGCCAGCAGTACTCCACCTAACTATGGCTACACCTTC
- - TRBJ2-4 TRBV5-6 CASSLAARRENIQYF TGTGCCAGCAGCTTGGCCGCCAGGAGAGAAAACATTCAGTACTTC